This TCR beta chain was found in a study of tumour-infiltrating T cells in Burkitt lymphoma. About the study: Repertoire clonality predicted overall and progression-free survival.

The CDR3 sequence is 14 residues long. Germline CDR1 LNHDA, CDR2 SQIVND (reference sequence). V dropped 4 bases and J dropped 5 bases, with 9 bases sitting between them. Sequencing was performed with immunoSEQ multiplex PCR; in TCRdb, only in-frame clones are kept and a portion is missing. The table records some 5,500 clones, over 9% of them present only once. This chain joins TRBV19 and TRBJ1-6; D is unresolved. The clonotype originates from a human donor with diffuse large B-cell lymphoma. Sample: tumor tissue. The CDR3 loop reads CASSSSEHNSPLHF. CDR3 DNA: TGTGCCAGTAGTAGCTCAGAACATAATTCACCCCTCCACTTT.